A single sample gave rise to the 14 T cell receptor beta chains below, sequenced in a study of blood T cell repertoires in COVID-19. The data were produced by immunoSEQ multiplex PCR, yet TCRdb's version contains in-frame clones alone and is incomplete. There are some 140,000 clones in the sample; about 76% occur only once, and roughly 14% lies in the top ten. Specimen: peripheral blood. These receptors were obtained from a man older than 75 with acute or convalescent COVID-19.

CDR3 protein: CASKSGGRYNEQFF. CDR3 in DNA: TGTGCCAGCAAGAGCGGGGGGCGCTACAATGAGCAGTTCTTC. The rearrangement joins TRBV28 to TRBJ2-1; 9 nucleotides agree with TRBD2. This CDR3 contains 14 residues. Germline V gene sequence: CDR1 MDHEN, CDR2 SYDVKM. V shed 7 bases and J 3 bases; nucleotides not matched to a gene: 4.

The V gene is TRBV3-1 (or the pseudogene TRBV3-2), the J gene TRBJ1-2; D unclear. The CDR3 extends over 13 amino acids. From germline, CDR1 is LGHDT and CDR2 YNNKEL (reference sequence). Trimming pared 1 base from V and 4 bases from J, leaving 7 bases between. Here the CDR3 DNA reads TGTGCCAGCAGCCAAGCGTTCGGCTATGGCTACACCTTC. Its translation: CASSQAFGYGYTF.

The rearrangement uses TRBV5-4 and TRBJ2-5; D gene ambiguous. The CDR3 loop spans 15 amino acids. With 0 bases removed from V and 2 bases from J, the gap between germline ends came to 11 bases. Germline loops: CDR1 SGHNT, CDR2 YYREEE (reference sequence). CDR3 DNA: TGTGCCAGCAGCTTGGAACTACAATCACAAGAGACCCAGTACTTC. It encodes CASSLELQSQETQYF. Based on the CDR3 plus reference TRBV5-4 and TRBJ2-5, the full variable domain is ETGVTQSPTHLIKTRGQQVTLRCSSQSGHNTVSWYQQALGQGPQFIFQYYREEENGRGNFPPRFSGLQFPNYSSELNVNALELDDSALYLCASSLELQSQETQYFGPGTRLLVL.

This rearrangement joins TRBV6-9 to TRBJ1-5, with D hard to call. The CDR3 spans 13 residues. V lost 4 bases, J lost 3 bases, and 7 bases lay in between. Germline CDR1 and CDR2: MNHGY and SVAAGI. CDR3 residues: CASSSRDNQPQHF. The DNA of the CDR3 is TGTGCCAGCAGTTCCCGGGACAATCAGCCCCAGCATTTT.

This clone was detected a few times. The chain uses TRBV5-6 and TRBJ1-3; the D is unclear. Germline V gene sequence: CDR1 SGHDT, CDR2 YYEEEE. V dropped 1 base and J dropped 2 bases, with 4 bases sitting between them. The CDR3 is 13 residues long. The CDR3, as DNA: TGTGCCAGCAGCTTGTCAGCTGGAAACACCATATATTTT. Translation: CASSLSAGNTIYF.

Only a few counts were recorded for this clone. This sequence joins TRBV6-5 and TRBJ1-5; 9 bases line up with TRBD1. The CDR3 totals 14 residues. Germline V gene sequence: CDR1 MNHEY, CDR2 SVGAGI. The junction had 6 bases not matched to a gene; V was cut back by 6 bases and J by 6 bases. The CDR3 nucleotides are TGTGCCAGCAGCTACAGGGGGCAGGGTCAGCCCCAGCATTTT. Translated: CASSYRGQGQPQHF.

The chain links TRBV2 to TRBJ1-4; the D gene is possibly TRBD1 (6 bases). Germline-derived CDR1 and CDR2 are SNHLY and FYNNEI. The CDR3 is 16 residues long. The germline V and J ends were trimmed by 11 bases and 3 bases, with 22 bases remaining between them. The CDR3: CAGKTGLVGANEKLFF. The CDR3 DNA follows: TGTGCCGGGAAGACAGGTTTGGTCGGCGCTAATGAAAAACTGTTTTTT.

This clone was found a few times. The V call is TRBV5-1, the J call TRBJ1-6, with D maybe TRBD1 (6 bases). The V gene lost 3 bases and the J gene lost 6 bases, with 13 bases spanning the gap. The CDR3 spans 15 residues. Germline CDR1 and CDR2: SGHRS and YFSETQ. The CDR3 sequence: CASSYNREGNSPLHF. CDR3 sequence (DNA): TGCGCCAGCAGCTATAACAGGGAAGGTAATTCACCCCTCCACTTT.

The V call is TRBV29-1, the J call TRBJ1-3; 8 nucleotides agree with TRBD1. Per germline, CDR1 SQVTM and CDR2 ANQGSEA. CDR3 size: 14 residues. The V and J ends lost 6 bases and 1 base, in that order; junction bases with no gene match: 5. CDR3: CSVADRASGNTIYF. For the CDR3, the DNA is TGCAGCGTGGCGGACAGGGCGTCTGGAAACACCATATATTTT.

The chain joins TRBV6-4 to TRBJ2-5; TRBD1 matches at 10 bases. The V gene end was trimmed by 6 bases and the J gene end by 5 bases; junction bases not matched to a gene: 6. CDR3 length equals 14 residues. Germline V gene lookup returns CDR1 MRHNA and CDR2 SNTAGT. CDR3 amino acids: CASRATGGAETQYF. The CDR3 region has the DNA TGTGCCAGCAGAGCGACAGGGGGCGCGGAGACCCAGTACTTC.

This chain connects TRBV11-2 to TRBJ1-2; the D gene is possibly TRBD1 (5 bases). CDR1 is SGHAT, CDR2 FQNNGV, per germline. V gave up 5 bases and J gave up 8 bases, with 18 bases separating them. This CDR3 is built from 14 residues. The CDR3 coding sequence is TGTGCCAGCAGCCCAGGGTCCCAGAGGTCGGGCTACACCTTC. This sequence encodes CASSPGSQRSGYTF.

The gene calls are TRBV18 and TRBJ1-2, with 7 bases matching TRBD1. CDR1 and CDR2 from the germline V gene are KGHSH and LQKENI. After removal of 2 bases from V and 5 bases from J, the junction contained 8 bases not matched to a gene. This CDR3 has 15 residues. The CDR3 loop reads CASSPRTGQGYGYTF. The CDR3 coding sequence is TGTGCCAGCTCACCAAGGACAGGACAAGGGTATGGCTACACCTTC.

The CDR3 DNA reads TGTGCCAGCAACCCCACAGGGACGGGGGGAAGCAATCAGCCCCAGCATTTT. It is translated as CASNPTGTGGSNQPQHF. This sequence joins TRBV27 and TRBJ1-5; possibly TRBD1 for D (6 bases). Trimming left V 7 bases short and J 1 base short, with 20 bases between. In germline, CDR1 is MNHEY, CDR2 SMNVEV (reference sequence). The CDR3 covers 17 residues.

The J gene is TRBJ1-1, the V gene TRBV27; TRBD1 matches at 7 bases. The germline CDR1 and CDR2 sequences are MNHEY and SMNVEV (reference sequence). V was pared by 3 bases and J by 2 bases, with 3 bases of the junction left unmatched. The CDR3 extends over 14 amino acids. CDR3 residues: CASSFGTANTEAFF. The CDR3 DNA is TGTGCCAGCAGTTTCGGGACAGCCAACACTGAAGCTTTCTTT.